These 23 T cell receptor beta chains originate from one sample sequenced in a study of beta chain features in type 1 diabetes (dated by TCRdb to between 2018 and 2020). Library preparation used the immunoSEQ multiplex PCR assay. The High Capacity cDNA Reverse Transcription Kit was used to reverse transcribe all of the isolated RNA, meaning that expressed TCRB transcripts were what got sequenced. Drawn from immuneACCESS, this table holds only the in-frame rearrangements with V and J called that TCRdb kept. Clones are partly lost; checked studies trace under half to an unresolved V gene and leave the rest unexplained. The sample table lists around 500,000 clones, over 25% of them with a count of one. The ten largest make up about 0.065% of the sample. The sequenced sample consisted of naive CD4+ T cells from blood. The cell subset or site label of this sample denotes: true naive CD4+ T cells. These receptors all stem from a man younger than 35 in good health.

This chain joins TRBV29-1 and TRBJ2-1; D tentatively reads TRBD1 or TRBD2 (5 bases each). The CDR3 sequence is 16 residues long. V gave up 6 bases and J gave up 8 bases, with 26 bases separating them. Germline V lookup: CDR1 SQVTM, CDR2 ANQGSEA. CDR3 nucleotide sequence: TGCAGCGTCAGGGCACCGGGGAAAGCGGTGTTTGATGAGCAGTTCTTC. As protein: CSVRAPGKAVFDEQFF.

This chain links TRBV25-1 with TRBJ2-5; 7 nucleotides line up with TRBD1. CDR1 is MGHDK and CDR2 is SYGVNS in the germline V gene. J lost 4 bases, V lost 5 bases, and 10 bases had no gene match. The CDR3 has 15 residues. CDR3 in DNA: TGTGCCAGCAGTCCCCGGGGACAGTTATCAGAGACCCAGTACTTC. This translates into CASSPRGQLSETQYF.

The chain combines TRBV10-3 with TRBJ2-1; the match to TRBD1 covers 9 bases. This CDR3 is 15 amino acids long. V shed 4 bases, J shed 7 bases, and the junction held 8 bases outside the gene matches. Germline values: CDR1 ENHRY, CDR2 SYGVKD. Written as DNA, the CDR3 is TGTGCCATCAGTGGTTACAGGGGGCAAGGGAATGAGCAGTTCTTC. Translation: CAISGYRGQGNEQFF.

CDR3 nucleotides: TGCGCCAGCAGCTATGCCAGGGATACGGATGAGCAGTTCTTC. Its translation is CASSYARDTDEQFF. The chain links TRBV5-1 to TRBJ2-1; TRBD1 might be the D (5 bases). The CDR3 runs 14 residues. V was trimmed by 3 bases and J by 8 bases, leaving 15 bases between them. CDR1 SGHRS and CDR2 YFSETQ come from the germline V gene.

This clone was detected only a few times. The chain combines TRBV25-1 with TRBJ2-7; TRBD1 matches 9 bases. The CDR3 runs 15 residues. CDR1 and CDR2 from the germline V gene are MGHDK and SYGVNS. V shed 2 bases and J 4 bases; nucleotides not matched to a gene: 6. The CDR3 nucleotides read TGTGCCAGCAGTGAAACACGGACAGGGGCTTACGAGCAGTACTTC. This sequence encodes CASSETRTGAYEQYF.

A few counts support this clone. The rearrangement uses TRBV29-1 and TRBJ2-1; perhaps TRBD1 as D (5 bases). Trimming cost V 1 base and J 14 bases, with 18 bases left between them. This CDR3 is built from 13 residues. Germline assignment: CDR1 SQVTM and CDR2 ANQGSEA. CDR3 bases: TGCAGCGTTGAAGGAAGTGGGCAGGGCTCCAAGTTCTTC. Amino acids: CSVEGSGQGSKFF.

This rearrangement joins TRBV19 to TRBJ2-1, with D possibly TRBD1 on 6 matching bases. The CDR3 spans 13 residues. Trimming took off 3 bases at V and 10 bases at J, with 13 bases between the two ends. In germline, CDR1 is LNHDA, CDR2 SQIVND (reference sequence). Written as DNA, the CDR3 is TGTGCCAGTAGTATTAGTGGGACACCCGAGCAGTTCTTC. It is translated as CASSISGTPEQFF.

CDR3 sequence: CASSRLSDTQYF. CDR3 DNA sequence: TGTGCCAGTAGTCGACTCTCAGATACGCAGTATTTT. V usage is TRBV19 and J usage is TRBJ2-3; the D is unclear. The CDR3 totals 12 residues. The V gene lost 5 bases and the J gene lost 4 bases, with 7 bases spanning the gap. Germline CDR1 LNHDA, CDR2 SQIVND (reference sequence).

This clone was counted once. Here the CDR3 reads CSVERQGREAFF. CDR3 nucleotide sequence: TGCAGCGTGGAACGACAGGGAAGAGAAGCTTTCTTT. The chain has TRBV29-1 and TRBJ1-1, with 7 bases identical to TRBD1. V dropped 6 bases and J dropped 8; count of bases not matched to a gene: 9. This CDR3 spans 12 amino acids. Germline-derived CDR1 and CDR2 are SQVTM and ANQGSEA.

CDR3 in amino acids: CASTQPGQGRYEQYF. CDR3 coding DNA: TGTGCCAGCACCCAACCGGGACAGGGTCGGTACGAGCAGTACTTC. The chain has TRBV25-1 and TRBJ2-7, with TRBD1 identical over 9 bases. This CDR3 is 15 amino acids long. Looked up from germline, CDR1 is MGHDK and CDR2 is SYGVNS. J lost 4 bases, V lost 7 bases, and 11 bases had no gene match.

The chain links TRBV30 to TRBJ1-1, with a tentative D call TRBD1 (5 bases). V lost 0 bases to trimming and J lost 0 bases, with 11 bases between them. From germline, CDR1 is GTSNPN and CDR2 SVGIG (reference sequence). CDR3 length: 15 amino acids. The CDR3 loop is CAWSVLGQMNTEAFF. The CDR3 DNA is TGTGCCTGGAGTGTACTGGGGCAGATGAACACTGAAGCTTTCTTT.

This clone appeared a few times. The chain is built from TRBV5-4 and TRBJ2-7; 7 nucleotides agree with TRBD1. From germline, CDR1 is SGHNT and CDR2 YYREEE (reference sequence). The trim removed 5 bases at V and 2 bases at J, leaving 4 bases unmatched. The CDR3 covers 13 residues. As DNA, the CDR3 is TGTGCCAGCAGTCGGACAGGAACCTACGAGCAGTACTTC. Translation: CASSRTGTYEQYF.

V and J are TRBV4-2 and TRBJ2-2; 11 bases line up with TRBD2. CDR1 LGHNA and CDR2 YNFKEQ come from the germline V gene. V dropped 0 bases and J dropped 0; count of bases not matched to a gene: 3. This CDR3 is 18 amino acids long. The DNA of the CDR3 is TGTGCCAGCAGCCAAGATCGGACTAGCGGGCCGAACACCGGGGAGCTGTTTTTT. Its translation: CASSQDRTSGPNTGELFF.

The gene calls are TRBV5-4 and TRBJ2-3; 8 bases map to TRBD2. The CDR3 contains 14 residues. The V and J ends lost 2 bases and 4 bases, in that order; junction bases with no gene match: 3. Germline CDR1 SGHNT, CDR2 YYREEE (reference sequence). CDR3 bases: TGTGCCAGCAGCTTAACTAGCGGCGCAGATACGCAGTATTTT. This encodes CASSLTSGADTQYF.

V usage is TRBV18 and J usage is TRBJ2-3, with D tentatively TRBD2 (5 bases). Germline V gene sequence: CDR1 KGHSH, CDR2 LQKENI. The CDR3 sequence is 14 residues long. V lost 6 bases and J lost 6, with 16 bases in between. The CDR3 DNA sequence: TGTGCCAGCTCGCTTTCCTTTGGGGAGGATACGCAGTATTTT. This codes for CASSLSFGEDTQYF.

This clone was found a few times. The rearrangement joins TRBV7-2 to TRBJ1-4; unclear D gene. The germline gives CDR1 SGHTA, CDR2 FQGNSA. V lost 3 bases and J lost 10, with 15 bases in between. CDR3 length equals 14 residues. The chain's CDR3 is CASSFSGLIGKLFF. CDR3 sequence (DNA): TGTGCCAGCAGCTTCAGCGGGTTAATCGGAAAACTGTTTTTT.

The chain is built from TRBV6-5 and TRBJ1-5; D is perhaps TRBD1 (5 bases). The ends were cut back, 4 bases at V and 2 bases at J, with 9 bases in the middle. This CDR3 is 14 amino acids long. The germline gives CDR1 MNHEY, CDR2 SVGAGI. CDR3 region: CASSLQGGNQPQHF. The CDR3 nucleotides read TGTGCCAGCAGTTTGCAGGGAGGCAATCAGCCCCAGCATTTT.

This clone was seen only a few times. This chain uses TRBV30 with TRBJ1-1; D is perhaps TRBD1 (5 bases). This CDR3 contains 11 residues. Looked up from germline, CDR1 is GTSNPN and CDR2 is SVGIG (reference sequence). V shed 5 bases and J shed 5 bases, with 9 bases lying between them. The CDR3: CAWAEGTEAFF. The CDR3 nucleotides read TGTGCCTGGGCCGAGGGGACTGAAGCTTTCTTT.

This clone was detected a few times. A junction end diverges from the germline sequence, so it may reflect a read error. The chain employs TRBV5-1 and TRBJ2-5; 14 bases agree with TRBD2. This CDR3 has 16 amino acids. The germline V gene has CDR1 SGHRS and CDR2 YFSETQ. The DNA of the CDR3 is TGCGCCAGCAGATTGGGACTAGCGGGAGATGGGGAGACCCAGTACTTC. Protein product: CASRLGLAGDGETQYF.

This clone was seen a few times. The J gene is TRBJ2-5, the V gene TRBV28; no definite D call. The V end was cut by 5 bases, the J end by 2 bases, with 12 bases between. The germline CDR1 and CDR2 sequences are MDHEN and SYDVKM. This CDR3 comprises 14 residues. CDR3 nucleotide sequence: TGTGCCAGCAGTCTCCTGAGGCGTCAAGAGACCCAGTACTTC. Translated, it gives CASSLLRRQETQYF.

CDR3 nucleotide sequence: TGTGCCAGCAGCTTAGTAGCGGGACTAGCGGACGAGCAGTACTTC. Amino acids: CASSLVAGLADEQYF. The chain joins TRBV11-2 to TRBJ2-7, with 11 bases matching TRBD2. CDR1 is SGHAT and CDR2 is FQNNGV in the germline V gene. V was pared by 1 base and J by 5 bases, with 4 bases of the junction left unmatched. The length of the CDR3 is 15 residues.

The chain couples TRBV27 to TRBJ2-1; D unresolved. The CDR3 runs 15 residues. V lost 5 bases and J 3 bases, leaving 14 bases between the germline ends. Germline V gives CDR1 MNHEY, CDR2 SMNVEV (reference sequence). The CDR3 nucleotides read TGTGCCAGCAGTCCCCTACCCTCGGTCTACAATGAGCAGTTCTTC. Translation: CASSPLPSVYNEQFF.

This clone was counted once. This chain links TRBV5-1 with TRBJ2-5; no reliable D call. The germline V gene has CDR1 SGHRS and CDR2 YFSETQ. Trimming removed 4 bases at V and 2 bases at J, with 12 bases between. This CDR3 comprises 14 residues. The DNA of the CDR3 is TGCGCCAGCAGCCCCGGGTCCCTGCAAGAGACCCAGTACTTC. Its protein product is CASSPGSLQETQYF.